The 18 T cell receptor beta chains given below trace back to one sample, sequenced in a study of blood T cell repertoires in COVID-19. The method was immunoSEQ multiplex PCR; TCRdb's version includes in-frame clones alone and lacks a portion of them. The sample has 190,000 or so clones, 78% seen once; the top ten hold approximately 2.9%. Specimen: peripheral blood. All receptors derive from a woman over 75 with active or convalescent COVID-19.

The sample holds one count of this clone. V gene TRBV6-5 combines with J gene TRBJ2-3, with TRBD1 matching over 10 bases. The CDR3 covers 13 residues. Germline V gene sequence: CDR1 MNHEY, CDR2 SVGAGI. J was trimmed by 15 bases and V by 2 bases; bases with no gene match: 8. Written as DNA, the CDR3 is TGTGCCAGCAGTTACGACCGGCGGACAGGGGGATATTTT. Its translation: CASSYDRRTGGYF.

The V and J genes are TRBV27 and TRBJ1-1, with TRBD1 matching 10 bases. V was pared by 5 bases and J by 4 bases, with 16 bases of the junction left unmatched. From germline, CDR1 is MNHEY and CDR2 SMNVEV (reference sequence). This CDR3 is built from 18 residues. The CDR3 sequence: CASSPSGTGVSLVTEAFF. In DNA, the CDR3 is TGTGCCAGCAGTCCCTCCGGGACAGGGGTTTCTTTGGTCACTGAAGCTTTCTTT.

The rearrangement joins TRBV5-5 to TRBJ2-5, with 11 bases fitting TRBD1. In germline, CDR1 is SGHKS, CDR2 YYEKEE (reference sequence). Trimming cost V 3 bases and J 2 bases; bases outside gene matches: 3. This CDR3 region has 15 residues. In DNA, the CDR3 is TGTGCCAGCAGCTCAGGGACAGGGGGTCAAGAGACCCAGTACTTC. It specifies CASSSGTGGQETQYF.

Only a few counts were recorded for this clone. The chain carries TRBV20-1 and TRBJ2-3; no clear D gene. CDR3 size: 15 residues. Per the germline V gene, CDR1 is DFQATT and CDR2 is SNEGSKA (reference sequence). The ends were cut back, 3 bases at V and 4 bases at J, with 17 bases in the middle. The CDR3 is CSASRRSVGSDTQYF. For the CDR3, the DNA is TGCAGTGCTAGTCGGCGGTCCGTTGGGTCAGATACGCAGTATTTT.

The J gene is TRBJ2-3, the V gene TRBV11-2; D possibly corresponds to TRBD1 (7 bases). V lost 5 bases and J lost 2, with 11 bases in between. Germline CDR1 reads SGHAT; CDR2 reads FQNNGV. The length of the CDR3 is 14 residues. The DNA of the CDR3 is TGTGCCAGCAGCGCGGGACAGATCACAGATACGCAGTATTTT. This encodes CASSAGQITDTQYF.

V gene TRBV5-4 combines with J gene TRBJ2-2; D unclear. The germline gives CDR1 SGHNT, CDR2 YYREEE (reference sequence). The V end lost 0 bases, the J end lost 3 bases, and 12 bases lay between the germline ends. The CDR3 is 16 amino acids. DNA of the CDR3: TGTGCCAGCAGCTTGGGATTTTCTCCGGACACCGGGGAGCTGTTTTTT. Translated: CASSLGFSPDTGELFF.

This chain uses TRBV7-9 with TRBJ1-2; unclear D gene. Germline V gene sequence: CDR1 SEHNR, CDR2 FQNEAQ (reference sequence). The ends were cut back, 3 bases at V and 6 bases at J, with 14 bases in the middle. This CDR3 has 14 residues. CDR3 in amino acids: CASSLPGLVDGYTF. In nucleotides, the CDR3 is TGTGCCAGCAGCTTGCCGGGGTTAGTTGATGGCTACACCTTC.

The V gene is TRBV5-6, the J gene TRBJ2-5; 10 bases line up with TRBD2. Per the germline V gene, CDR1 is SGHDT and CDR2 is YYEEEE. J lost 5 bases, V lost 4 bases, and 11 bases had no gene match. This CDR3 spans 16 amino acids. The CDR3, as DNA: TGTGCCAGCAGCCAAATTAGCGGGGGGCTGATCGAGACCCAGTACTTC. Its protein is CASSQISGGLIETQYF. Based on the CDR3 plus reference TRBV5-6 and TRBJ2-5, the full variable domain is DAGVTQSPTHLIKTRGQQVTLRCSPKSGHDTVSWYQQALGQGPQFIFQYYEEEERQRGNFPDRFSGHQFPNYSSELNVNALLLGDSALYLCASSQISGGLIETQYFGPGTRLLVL.

The chain has TRBV28 and TRBJ2-1; 13 bases are shared with TRBD2. The germline gives CDR1 MDHEN, CDR2 SYDVKM. Germline trimming cut 6 bases from V and 4 bases from J; bases unmatched to any gene: 9. This CDR3 spans 17 amino acids. This chain's CDR3 is CASSPLAGGYFYNEQFF. The DNA of the CDR3 is TGTGCCAGCAGCCCACTAGCGGGGGGGTACTTTTACAATGAGCAGTTCTTC.

The J gene is TRBJ2-7, the V gene TRBV6-5, with TRBD1 as a possible D gene (5 bases). Trimming pared 7 bases from V and 3 bases from J, leaving 16 bases between. The CDR3 is made up of 14 amino acids. The germline V gene encodes CDR1 MNHEY and CDR2 SVGAGI. CDR3 coding DNA: TGTGCCAGCACCGAAACCCAGGGTGGCTACGAGCAGTACTTC. Its translation: CASTETQGGYEQYF.

The rearrangement uses TRBV13 and TRBJ2-2; TRBD2 is a possible D gene (5 bases). Per the germline V gene, CDR1 is PRHDT and CDR2 is FYEKMQ (reference sequence). The CDR3 loop spans 17 amino acids. The ends were cut back, 0 bases at V and 8 bases at J, with 19 bases in the middle. CDR3 nucleotides: TGTGCCAGCAGCTTAGGCCAAGTGGCTAGCATCGTGGGGGAGCTGTTTTTT. Amino acid sequence: CASSLGQVASIVGELFF.

CDR3 in DNA: TGTGCCAGCAGCCCCGACAGGTTTTTTAGAGCCTACGAGCAGTACTTC. This gives the protein CASSPDRFFRAYEQYF. J is TRBJ2-7 and V is TRBV5-8; perhaps TRBD1 as D (6 bases). V dropped 4 bases and J dropped 2 bases, with 19 bases sitting between them. Germline CDR1 is SGHTS and CDR2 is YDEGEE. The CDR3 is 16 residues long.

The CDR3 loop is CASSTGTGATGELFF. The CDR3 DNA is TGTGCCAGCAGCACCGGGACAGGGGCCACCGGGGAGCTGTTTTTT. V and J are TRBV28 and TRBJ2-2; 10 nucleotides align to TRBD1. The CDR3 has 15 residues. With V trimmed by 6 bases and J by 4 bases, 5 bases remained unmatched. The germline CDR1 and CDR2 sequences are MDHEN and SYDVKM.

The chain is built from TRBV9 and TRBJ2-7, with 9 nucleotides matching TRBD2. Trimming cost V 0 bases and J 3 bases; bases outside gene matches: 4. Germline V CDR1 and CDR2: SGDLS, YYNGEE. The CDR3 consists of 15 residues. The CDR3 sequence is CASSVVAGGNYEQYF. In nucleotides, the CDR3 is TGTGCCAGCAGCGTAGTGGCGGGGGGGAACTACGAGCAGTACTTC. Full variable domain (remainder filled in from reference TRBV9 and TRBJ2-7): DSGVTQTPKHLITATGQRVTLRCSPRSGDLSVYWYQQSLDQGLQFLIQYYNGEERAKGNILERFSAQQFPDLHSELNLSSLELGDSALYFCASSVVAGGNYEQYFGPGTRLTVT.

The genes are TRBV27 and TRBJ2-2, with 7 bases identical to TRBD1. Germline V gene lookup returns CDR1 MNHEY and CDR2 SMNVEV (reference sequence). J gave up 0 bases and V 3 bases, and 1 base lay outside the gene matches. CDR3 size: 15 residues. This CDR3 reads CASSLGTANTGELFF. The CDR3 region has the DNA TGTGCCAGCAGTTTGGGGACAGCGAACACCGGGGAGCTGTTTTTT.

Here the CDR3 reads CASSGGGTGNTEAFF. In nucleotides, the CDR3 is TGTGCCAGCAGCGGCGGCGGGACGGGGAACACTGAAGCTTTCTTT. The chain carries TRBV9 and TRBJ1-1, with D tentatively TRBD1 (5 bases). This CDR3 comprises 15 residues. From germline, CDR1 is SGDLS and CDR2 YYNGEE. V dropped 3 bases and J dropped 1 base, with 13 bases sitting between them.

The chain carries TRBV10-3 and TRBJ1-3; D gene ambiguous. V was pared by 0 bases and J by 10 bases, with 13 bases between. This CDR3 spans 14 amino acids. Germline CDR1 reads ENHRY; CDR2 reads SYGVKD. CDR3: CAISESAGRWTIYF. The CDR3 nucleotides are TGTGCCATCAGTGAGTCCGCAGGCCGGTGGACCATATATTTT.

This clone was picked up a small number of times. The chain combines TRBV4-3 with TRBJ1-4, with TRBD1 matching 10 bases. From germline, CDR1 is LGHNA and CDR2 YSLEER. CDR3 length: 16 amino acids. J gave up 7 bases and V 4 bases, and 9 bases lay outside the gene matches. The CDR3 reads CASSPRQGARGEKLFF. CDR3 nucleotide sequence: TGCGCCAGCAGCCCTCGACAGGGGGCGCGGGGTGAAAAACTGTTTTTT.